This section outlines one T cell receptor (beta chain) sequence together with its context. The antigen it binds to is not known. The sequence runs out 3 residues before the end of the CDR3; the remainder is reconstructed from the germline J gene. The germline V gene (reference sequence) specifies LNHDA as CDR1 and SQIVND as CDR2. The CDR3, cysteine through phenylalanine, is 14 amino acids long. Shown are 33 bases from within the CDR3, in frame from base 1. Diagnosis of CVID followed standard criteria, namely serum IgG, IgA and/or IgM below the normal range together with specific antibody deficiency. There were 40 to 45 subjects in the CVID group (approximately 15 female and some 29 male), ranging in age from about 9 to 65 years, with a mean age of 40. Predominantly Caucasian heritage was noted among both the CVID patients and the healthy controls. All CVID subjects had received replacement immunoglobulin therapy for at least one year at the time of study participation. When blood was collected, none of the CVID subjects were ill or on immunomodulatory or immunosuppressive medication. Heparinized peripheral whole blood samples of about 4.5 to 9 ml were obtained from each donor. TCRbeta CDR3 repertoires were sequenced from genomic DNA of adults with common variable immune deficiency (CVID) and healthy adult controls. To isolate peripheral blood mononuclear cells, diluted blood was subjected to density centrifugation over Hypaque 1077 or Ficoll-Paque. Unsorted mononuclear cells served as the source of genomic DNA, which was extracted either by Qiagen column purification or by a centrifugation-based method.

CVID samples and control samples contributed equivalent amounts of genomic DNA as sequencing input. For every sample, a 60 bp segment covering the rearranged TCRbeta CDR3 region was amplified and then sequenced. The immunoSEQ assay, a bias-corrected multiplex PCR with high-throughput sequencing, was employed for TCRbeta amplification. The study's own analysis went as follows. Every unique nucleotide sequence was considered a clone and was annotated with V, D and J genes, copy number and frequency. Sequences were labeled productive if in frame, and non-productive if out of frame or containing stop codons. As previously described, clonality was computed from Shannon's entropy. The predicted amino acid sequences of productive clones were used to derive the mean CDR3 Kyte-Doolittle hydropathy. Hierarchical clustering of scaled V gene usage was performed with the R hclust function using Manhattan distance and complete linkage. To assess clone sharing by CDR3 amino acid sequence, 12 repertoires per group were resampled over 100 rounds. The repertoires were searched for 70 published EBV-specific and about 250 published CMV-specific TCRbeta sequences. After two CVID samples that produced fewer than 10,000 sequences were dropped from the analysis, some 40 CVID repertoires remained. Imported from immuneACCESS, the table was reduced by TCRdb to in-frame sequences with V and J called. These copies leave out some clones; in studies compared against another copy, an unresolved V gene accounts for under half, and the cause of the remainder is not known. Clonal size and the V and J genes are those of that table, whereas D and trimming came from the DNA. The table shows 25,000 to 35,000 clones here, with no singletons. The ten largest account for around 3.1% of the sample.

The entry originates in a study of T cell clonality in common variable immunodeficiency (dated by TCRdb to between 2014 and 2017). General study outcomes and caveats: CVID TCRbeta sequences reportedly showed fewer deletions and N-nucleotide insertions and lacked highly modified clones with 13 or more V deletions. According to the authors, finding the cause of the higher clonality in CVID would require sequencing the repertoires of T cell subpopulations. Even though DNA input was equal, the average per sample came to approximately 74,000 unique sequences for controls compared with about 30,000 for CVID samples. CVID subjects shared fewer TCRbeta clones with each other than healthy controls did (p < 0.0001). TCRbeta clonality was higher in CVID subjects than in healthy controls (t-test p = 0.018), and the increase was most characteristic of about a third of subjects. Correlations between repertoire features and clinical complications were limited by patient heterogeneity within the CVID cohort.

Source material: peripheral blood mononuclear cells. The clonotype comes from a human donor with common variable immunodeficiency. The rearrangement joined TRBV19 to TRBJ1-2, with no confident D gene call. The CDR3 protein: CASSIVAGVQGYTF. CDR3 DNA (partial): TGTGCCAGTAGTATAGTAGCCGGGGTACAAGGC.